This is a list of T cell receptor beta chains from one sample in a study of OX40 agonist ivuxolimab in advanced cancers. Sequenced by immunoSEQ multiplex PCR; TCRdb stores in-frame clones only, minus some. There are around 71,000 clones in the sample; about 86% occur only once, and about 1% lies in the top ten. The sequences come from CD4+ or CD8+ T cells sorted from blood, collected in a trial of the OX40 agonist ivuxolimab. These TCRs come from an adult with an advanced solid tumor such as melanoma, head and neck, liver or kidney cancer. CDR3s include the opening cysteine and the closing phenylalanine or tryptophan. Each record gives: J gene, D gene, V gene, clone size, CDR3 DNA, CDR3 protein. D genes are given only for firm matches. Size is stated for part of the rows, as once, few or many counts, or as a class when the clone is expanded.

TRBJ2-1 TRBD1 TRBV11-3 - TGTGCCAGCACCCCCCGGGACAGCTCCTACAATGAGCAGTTCTTC CASTPRDSSYNEQFF
TRBJ2-7 - TRBV28 - TGTGCCAGCAGTAATCCCTATGACAGGCACGAGCAGTACTTC CASSNPYDRHEQYF
TRBJ2-7 - TRBV2 few TGTGCCAGCAGTGAATCTCGCATTGGGGCAGCCGGGCAGTACTTC CASSESRIGAAGQYF
TRBJ2-1 - TRBV5-1 - TGCGCCAGCAGCTTGGCCGGGACTGGCGACAATGAGCAGTTCTTC CASSLAGTGDNEQFF
TRBJ1-2 - TRBV27 - TGTGCCAGCAGTTTAAGGGGGACCTATGGCTACACCTTC CASSLRGTYGYTF
TRBJ2-2 TRBD1 TRBV5-1 - TGCGCCAGCGGGACAGATTCTTGGACCGGGGAGCTGTTTTTT CASGTDSWTGELFF
TRBJ1-2 - TRBV9 once TGTGCCAGCAGCTCCGTGGGTTACACCTTC CASSSVGYTF
TRBJ2-7 - TRBV11-3 - TGTGCCAGCAGCAGAAAGCAGTTCCCTCCCCACGAGCAGTACTTC CASSRKQFPPHEQYF
TRBJ2-2 - TRBV27 - TGTGCCATAGCCGACAGTAACACCGGGGAGCTGTTTTTT CAIADSNTGELFF
TRBJ1-5 TRBD1 TRBV27 - TGTGCCAGCTCCAGACAGGGAAATCAGCCCCAGCATTTT CASSRQGNQPQHF
TRBJ2-1 - TRBV5-6 - TGTGCCAGCAGCTTGCCCAATATCGAACTAGGTGAGCAGTTCTTC CASSLPNIELGEQFF
TRBJ1-2 TRBD1 TRBV27 - TGTGCCAGTCCAGGGGGTACTAACTATGGCTACACCTTC CASPGGTNYGYTF
TRBJ1-1 - TRBV2 - TGTGCCAGCAGTGCACAGGGTGACACTGAAGCTTTCTTT CASSAQGDTEAFF
TRBJ1-1 - TRBV25-1 once TGTGCCAGCAGTGACCTCCGACAGCGGGCTTTCTTT CASSDLRQRAFF
TRBJ2-2 TRBD2 TRBV6-5 - TGTGCCAGCAGAAGGACTAGCGGGAGCACCGGGGAGCTGTTTTTT CASRRTSGSTGELFF
TRBJ1-2 - TRBV28 - TGTGCCAGCAGTGGGGCTGGGGGGGGTTTTTTTAATGGCTACACCTTC CASSGAGGGFFNGYTF
TRBJ1-2 TRBD1 TRBV6-6 once TGTGCCACCTCCCGACAGGGGATTAACTATGGCTACACCTTC CATSRQGINYGYTF
TRBJ2-7 TRBD1 TRBV9 once TGTGCCGGCAGCGTAGGGACAGAATACGAGCAGTACTTC CAGSVGTEYEQYF
TRBJ2-3 - TRBV5-5 - TGTGCCAGCAGCTTGGCATCCAGCGGCGCTAGCACAGATACGCAGTATTTT CASSLASSGASTDTQYF
TRBJ2-3 TRBD2 TRBV7-3 once TGTGCCAGCAGCTTAGGGACTAGCGGGTATACAGATACGCAGTATTTT CASSLGTSGYTDTQYF
TRBJ2-5 - TRBV11-3 - TGTGCCAGCAGCTTAGGAGGGAACCAAGAGACCCAGTACTTC CASSLGGNQETQYF
TRBJ1-1 - TRBV18 - TGTGCCAGCCAGGACTCGTCTGAAGCTTTCTTT CASQDSSEAFF
TRBJ2-1 TRBD2 TRBV10-3 - TGTGCCATTAGCGGGAGGGCCACGGATGAGCAGTTCTTC CAISGRATDEQFF
TRBJ2-7 - TRBV30 - TGTGCCTGGAGTGTTCGCGAGCAGTACTTC CAWSVREQYF
TRBJ2-7 - TRBV11-3 - TGTGCCAGCAGCTGGGGAGCGCGGACCGGCCTGGACGAGCAGTACTTC CASSWGARTGLDEQYF
TRBJ2-3 - TRBV10-3 - TGTGCCATCAGCCCTGAGGTTCAGTCTGGGGGGTATTTT CAISPEVQSGGYF
TRBJ2-5 TRBD2 TRBV5-1 - TGCGCCAGCAGCTCCCTAGCGGGAGGGCAAGAGACCCAGTACTTC CASSSLAGGQETQYF
TRBJ2-1 - TRBV4-2 few TGTGCCAGCAGCCAAGCAGGGAGCTCCTACAATGAGCAGTTCTTC CASSQAGSSYNEQFF
TRBJ1-5 - TRBV28 - TGTGCCAGCAGCCCGGGGGGGAATAGCAATCAGCCCCAGCATTTT CASSPGGNSNQPQHF
TRBJ1-4 TRBD1 TRBV30 - TGTGCCTGGAGCCCGGGACAGGGTAAAAAACTGTTTTTT CAWSPGQGKKLFF
TRBJ2-3 TRBD2 TRBV7-9 - TGTGCCAGCAGCTTTTATCGGACTAGCGGGGGGAGTAGCACAGATACGCAGTATTTT CASSFYRTSGGSSTDTQYF
TRBJ2-3 - TRBV27 - TGTGCCAGCAGTCTCAATACAGATACGCAGTATTTT CASSLNTDTQYF